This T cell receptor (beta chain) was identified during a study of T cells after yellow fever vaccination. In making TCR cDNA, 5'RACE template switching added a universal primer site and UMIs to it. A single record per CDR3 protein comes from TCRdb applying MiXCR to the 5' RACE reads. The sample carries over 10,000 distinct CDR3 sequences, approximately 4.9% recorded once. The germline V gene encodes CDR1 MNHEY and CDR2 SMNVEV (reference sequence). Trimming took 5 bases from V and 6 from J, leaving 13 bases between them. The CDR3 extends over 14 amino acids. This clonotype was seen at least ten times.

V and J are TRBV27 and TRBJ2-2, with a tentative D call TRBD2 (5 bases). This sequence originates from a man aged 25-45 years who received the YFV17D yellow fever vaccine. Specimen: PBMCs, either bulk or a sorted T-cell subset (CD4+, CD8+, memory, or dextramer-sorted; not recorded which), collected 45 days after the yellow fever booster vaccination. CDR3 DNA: TGTGCCAGCAGTCCCCCACTAGAGCCCGGGGAGCTGTTTTTT. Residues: CASSPPLEPGELFF.